Shown below are 11 T cell receptor beta chains from a single sample sequenced in a study of T-cell reconstitution after alpha-beta-depleted transplantation in children. Library preparation (for TCRbeta) was performed with unique molecular identifiers. MiXCR, applied by TCRdb to the PCR reads, yields one record per CDR3 protein. The table has a few hundred thousand distinct CDR3 sequences, approximately 41% seen once. The specimen comprised PBMCs, sampled before TCRalphabeta/CD19-depleted stem cell transplant. Source of these receptors: a girl under 10 years old with aplastic anemia, due to receive a stem cell transplant.

The chain links TRBV6-5 to TRBJ1-2; D unresolved. Germline lookup yields CDR1 MNHEY and CDR2 SVGAGI. The CDR3 runs to 13 residues. Trimming removed 0 bases at V and 6 bases at J, with 8 bases between. In DNA, the CDR3 is TGTGCCAGCAGTTACTCGAGGGATAATGGCTACACCTTC. Encoded protein: CASSYSRDNGYTF.

V is TRBV12-3 or TRBV12-4 and J is TRBJ2-3; no definite D call. V lost 1 base to trimming and J lost 4 bases, with 6 bases between them. This CDR3 contains 13 residues. Here the CDR3 DNA reads TGTGCCAGCAGTTTAGTGGGGTCAGATACGCAGTATTTT. As protein: CASSLVGSDTQYF.

The chain has TRBV29-1 and TRBJ1-1; D may be TRBD1 (5 bases). Germline CDR1 is SQVTM and CDR2 is ANQGSEA. This CDR3 region has 13 residues. V was trimmed by 1 base and J by 4 bases, leaving 10 bases between them. CDR3 protein: CSVEAAGTTEAFF. The CDR3 nucleotides read TGCAGCGTTGAAGCCGCAGGGACCACTGAAGCTTTCTTT.

The sample holds one count of this clonotype. This chain joins TRBV20-1 and TRBJ1-2; the D is unclear. CDR1 and CDR2 (germline): DFQATT, SNEGSKA (reference sequence). Trimming stripped 2 bases from V and 4 bases from J, with 11 bases between. CDR3 length equals 13 residues. The CDR3 region has the DNA TGCAGTGCTAGAAGACCGGGGTCCTATGGCTACACCTTC. Translating gives CSARRPGSYGYTF.

This clonotype was picked up many times. J is TRBJ2-3 and V is TRBV28; D not resolved. V lost 2 bases and J lost 7, with 4 bases in between. The CDR3 is made up of 11 amino acids. CDR1 is MDHEN and CDR2 is SYDVKM in the germline V gene. CDR3 sequence reads: CASSLGYTQYF. The CDR3 bases are TGTGCCAGCAGTTTAGGGTATACGCAGTATTTT.

The chain recombines TRBV7-2 with TRBJ2-3; tentatively, D is TRBD2 (5 bases). This CDR3 contains 13 residues. Trimming took off 1 base at V and 6 bases at J, with 8 bases between the two ends. The V gene's germline CDR1 is SGHTA and CDR2 FQGNSA. This CDR3 is CASSLGRRDTQYF. The CDR3 DNA reads as TGTGCCAGCAGCTTAGGCCGGAGGGATACGCAGTATTTT.

This chain uses TRBV29-1 with TRBJ2-1, with TRBD2 identical over 7 bases. Germline assignment: CDR1 SQVTM and CDR2 ANQGSEA. The CDR3 is 18 residues long. V was pared by 6 bases and J by 2 bases, with 19 bases of the junction left unmatched. The CDR3 reads CSVAPGAGEMGTYNEQFF. DNA of the CDR3: TGCAGCGTAGCGCCTGGGGCGGGGGAAATGGGCACCTACAATGAGCAGTTCTTC.

The table lists this clonotype with a few counts. The gene calls are TRBV9 and TRBJ2-1; no definite D call. Trimming took 0 bases from V and 4 from J, leaving 14 bases between them. The CDR3 runs 16 residues. From germline, CDR1 is SGDLS and CDR2 YYNGEE. The CDR3: CASSVGTELGYNEQFF. The CDR3 nucleotides read TGTGCCAGCAGCGTAGGGACCGAGCTCGGGTACAATGAGCAGTTCTTC.

This chain connects TRBV20-1 to TRBJ1-2, with 7 bases aligning to TRBD1. Germline V gene lookup returns CDR1 DFQATT and CDR2 SNEGSKA (reference sequence). V was pared by 0 bases and J by 8 bases, with 3 bases of the junction left unmatched. CDR3 size: 12 residues. The CDR3 loop reads CSAREGGGGYTF. CDR3 nucleotide sequence: TGCAGTGCTAGAGAAGGGGGCGGGGGCTACACCTTC.

This clonotype was recorded once. The chain joins TRBV18 to TRBJ1-1; no clear D. Germline assignment: CDR1 KGHSH and CDR2 LQKENI. V gave up 2 bases and J gave up 0 bases, with 10 bases separating them. CDR3 length: 15 residues. CDR3 loop: CASSPDLAVNTEAFF. The CDR3 coding sequence is TGTGCCAGCTCACCAGATCTGGCAGTGAACACTGAAGCTTTCTTT.

This clonotype was seen ten or more times. The chain combines TRBV6-5 with TRBJ2-3; a weak D match, TRBD1 (5 bases). The V gene's germline CDR1 is MNHEY and CDR2 SVGAGI. V lost 1 base and J 8 bases, leaving 13 bases between the germline ends. The CDR3 consists of 14 residues. CDR3 residues: CASSYLGARATQYF. CDR3 sequence (DNA): TGTGCCAGCAGTTACTTAGGGGCCCGAGCTACGCAGTATTTT.